This TCR beta chain was recovered during a study of T cell responses to AZD1222 COVID-19 vaccine. A word on this clone: The antigen remains undetermined.

The repertoire was sequenced with immunoSEQ multiplex PCR; TCRdb's copy has only in-frame clones and lacks some. The sample records 100,000 to 140,000 clones, about nine tenths being singletons. The CDR3 covers 15 residues. Germline V gene sequence: CDR1 MDHEN, CDR2 SYDVKM. Trimming cost V 7 bases and J 8 bases; bases outside gene matches: 14. Study results and caveats: Seropositivity was recorded at baseline in only 6 or 7 AZD1222 recipients. Repertoire samples came only from after the peak T cell response. White British donors predominated, females outnumbered males, and clonal diversity was possibly underestimated. Spike-specific TCR depth and breadth grew after two AZD1222 doses.

V is TRBV28 and J is TRBJ1-2, with TRBD1 matching 9 bases. The sequence was obtained from an adult who received the AZD1222 COVID-19 vaccine. The input for sequencing was peripheral blood, taken 28 days after the second AZD1222 dose. Written as DNA, the CDR3 is TGTGCCAGCAACACCCGGGACAGGGTAATAGGGGGCTACACCTTC. Its protein is CASNTRDRVIGGYTF.